This T cell receptor beta chain is from a study of blood T cell repertoires in COVID-19. In the study overall: Spain, Italy and the United States supplied samples that represented acute and convalescent COVID-19.

Clones were read by immunoSEQ multiplex PCR, and TCRdb kept only the in-frame ones, dropping some. The table has about 170,000 clones, over 80% seen once. CDR1 is SGHTA, CDR2 FQGNSA, per germline. This CDR3 has 13 residues. Trimming took off 1 base at V and 6 bases at J, with 9 bases between the two ends. Material for sequencing was peripheral blood. The receptor was derived from a woman aged 50 to 65 with acute or convalescent COVID-19. The rearrangement uses TRBV7-2 and TRBJ1-1, with no clear D. CDR3 coding DNA: TGTGCCAGCAGCTTAGTAATGGAGGCTGAAGCTTTCTTT. This codes for CASSLVMEAEAFF.